This T cell receptor beta chain was sequenced during a study of blood T cells in healthy people across ages. Study outcomes and limitations: Shifts in expanded clonotypes may have been confounded by donor CMV status, which was unknown.

Each donor had approximately 10 milliliters of peripheral blood drawn. Every sample yielded at least 6.5 million isolated PBMCs. J was trimmed by 2 bases and V by 6 bases; bases with no gene match: 7. CDR3 length: 15 residues. Looked up from germline, CDR1 is SGHTA and CDR2 is FQGNSA. Details on this clonotype: Its antigen remains unidentified.

Primed by a sample-barcoded 5' primer and a J-beta primer mix, a second PCR proceeded for about 6 to 12 cycles. TCRdb re-called the 5' RACE reads through MiXCR, storing one row per CDR3 protein. The profile shows hundreds of thousands of distinct CDR3 sequences, 40% to 50% of them singletons. The sample was blood. The chain is built from TRBV7-2 and TRBJ2-1, with TRBD2 matching 7 bases. The origin of this receptor is a man aged 55 to 70 in good health. CDR3 loop: CASRPSGDPYNEQFF. CDR3 coding DNA: TGTGCCAGCAGACCGAGCGGGGACCCCTACAATGAGCAGTTCTTC. Together with reference TRBV7-2 and TRBJ2-1, the CDR3 gives the full variable domain: GAGVSQSPSNKVTEKGKDVELRCDPISGHTALYWYRQSLGQGLEFLIYFQGNSAPDKSGLPSDRFSAERTGGSVSTLTIQRTQQEDSAVYLCASRPSGDPYNEQFFGPGTRLTVL.